Sequencing of this T cell receptor beta chain was carried out in a study of T cell changes during pregnancy in multiple sclerosis. Losses at the gene ends were 0 bases for V and 6 bases for J; bases not matched to a gene: 7. This CDR3 spans 14 amino acids. Germline CDR1 reads SQVTM; CDR2 reads ANQGSEA. Measured with immunoSEQ multiplex PCR; TCRdb has only the in-frame clones, and not every one. This sample yields 55,000 to 75,000 clones, of which approximately 93% are seen a single time; about 3% belongs to the top ten. The chain uses TRBV29-1 and TRBJ1-1; 7 positions agree with TRBD1. The source is a female donor with multiple sclerosis, enrolled in a pregnancy study. The sequencing used CD8+ T cells from peripheral blood mononuclear cells, collected in the second trimester of pregnancy. Here the CDR3 DNA reads TGCAGCGTTGAAGATACAGGGGAAAGGTCTGAAGCTTTCTTT. Translation gives CSVEDTGERSEAFF.